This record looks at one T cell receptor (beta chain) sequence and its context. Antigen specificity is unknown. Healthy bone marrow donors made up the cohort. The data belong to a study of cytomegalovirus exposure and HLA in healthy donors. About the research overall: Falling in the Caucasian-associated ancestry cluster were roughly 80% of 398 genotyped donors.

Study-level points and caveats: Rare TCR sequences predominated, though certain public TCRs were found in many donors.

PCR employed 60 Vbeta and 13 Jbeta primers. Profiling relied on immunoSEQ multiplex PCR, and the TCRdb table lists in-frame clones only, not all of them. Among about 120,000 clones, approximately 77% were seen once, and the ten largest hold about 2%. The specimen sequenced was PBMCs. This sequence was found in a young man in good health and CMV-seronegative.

The CDR3 bases are TGTGCCAGCAGCTCCCCCGGTCCTCGGGGGAACTATGGCTACACCTTC. Amino acids: CASSSPGPRGNYGYTF. This chain uses TRBV9 with TRBJ1-2; weak D call: TRBD1 (5 bases). CDR3 length: 16 residues. V dropped 4 bases and J dropped 2 bases, with 18 bases sitting between them. Looked up from germline, CDR1 is SGDLS and CDR2 is YYNGEE.